The clone carrying this T cell receptor beta chain was detected only once. V gave up 8 bases and J gave up 6 bases; unmatched junction bases: 5. Germline-derived CDR1 and CDR2 are SNHLY and FYNNEI. The CDR3 loop spans 13 amino acids. This sample was included in a study of cytomegalovirus exposure and HLA in healthy donors. TCRdb's table, derived via immunoSEQ multiplex PCR, lists solely in-frame clones and lacks some. The table shows some 170,000 clones, with around 86% occurring only once. The rearrangement joins TRBV2 to TRBJ1-4; the match to TRBD1 covers 8 bases. The sequencing input was PBMCs. The sequence was obtained from a man between 18 and 29 years old in good health and CMV-seropositive. CDR3 coding DNA: TGTGCCAGCGGGGGACAGGCGTATGAAAAACTGTTTTTT. It encodes CASGGQAYEKLFF.